This T cell receptor beta chain was retrieved from a study of shared clonotypes between healthy human individuals. About the research overall: Per-donor plates numbered three CD4 naive, three CD4 memory, two CD8 naive and one CD8 memory.

Sequenced by immunoSEQ multiplex PCR; TCRdb stores in-frame clones only, minus some. The sample contains under 650,000 clones, 95% to 97% of which appear only once. Germline CDR1 reads MNHEY; CDR2 reads SVGAGI. Trimming left V 7 bases short and J 6 bases short, with 8 bases between. The CDR3 sequence is 11 residues long. The sequencing input was naive CD4+ T cells sorted from blood. Sample subset: CD45RA+ positively selected. The sequence came from a woman aged 25 to 45 in good health. The V and J genes are TRBV6-5 and TRBJ2-3; no definite D call. CDR3 in DNA: TGTGCCAGCAAATTAAGGGATACGCAGTATTTT. It specifies CASKLRDTQYF.